A single sample is the source of the 14 T cell receptor beta chains below, sequenced in a study of T cell repertoires in cytomegalovirus infection. Which antigens these TCRs recognize remains unknown. TCRdb called the reads again in MiXCR, with one record for every CDR3 protein. The sample includes roughly 130,000 distinct CDR3 sequences, 20% to 30% of them seen just once. Input material: PBMCs, sequenced either directly or after in vitro stimulation (not recorded which). The source of these receptors is a human donor in good health (CMV status not recorded). Some clones in this sample may be carry-over from other donors' samples.

This clonotype was observed once. V is TRBV6-2 or TRBV6-3 and J is TRBJ1-1; perhaps TRBD1 as D (6 bases). The CDR3 consists of 14 residues. The V end lost 7 bases, the J end lost 2 bases, and 14 bases lay between the germline ends. Looked up from germline, CDR1 is MNHEY and CDR2 is SVGEGT. The CDR3 bases are TGTGCCAGCACCCCCGGGGGCCGAAACACTGAAGCTTTCTTT. Protein sequence: CASTPGGRNTEAFF.

This clonotype has a handful of counts. The chain employs TRBV12-3 or TRBV12-4 and TRBJ1-5, with D maybe TRBD1 (5 bases). The CDR3 is 15 amino acids. Trimming took 7 bases from V and 0 from J, leaving 13 bases between them. The CDR3 DNA reads as TGTGCCAGCACCCGTTGGGGGTATAGCAATCAGCCCCAGCATTTT. Its translation is CASTRWGYSNQPQHF.

This clonotype came up many times. The J gene is TRBJ1-5, the V gene TRBV6-8; TRBD1 might be the D (5 bases). V was clipped by 6 bases and J by 0 bases, with 15 bases between them. The CDR3 is 16 amino acids. CDR1 is MNHGY and CDR2 is SAAAGT in the germline V gene. The CDR3 region has the DNA TGTGCCAGCAGCCCCAGGGTCCCAAATAGCAATCAGCCCCAGCATTTT. It yields the protein CASSPRVPNSNQPQHF.

On this clonotype itself: A much larger clonotype is one base distant, so this may be a read error. The chain couples TRBV7-8 to TRBJ2-4; D remains unclear. Germline V gene sequence: CDR1 SGHVS, CDR2 FQNEAQ. This CDR3 spans 14 amino acids. Trimming cost V 3 bases and J 1 base, with 7 bases left between them. The CDR3 DNA sequence: TGTGCCAGCAGCTTGACCGCGGCCAAAAACATTCAGTACTTC. It translates to CASSLTAAKNIQYF.

V and J are TRBV5-1 and TRBJ1-5; TRBD1 agrees at 7 bases. Unmatched junction bases numbered 1, after V lost 0 bases and J lost 4 bases. The germline CDR1 and CDR2 sequences are SGHRS and YFSETQ. This CDR3 has 14 residues. CDR3 nucleotide sequence: TGCGCCAGCAGCTTGGACAGGGGAAATCAGCCCCAGCATTTT. Translation: CASSLDRGNQPQHF.

This clonotype was picked up many times. The genes are TRBV7-8 and TRBJ2-4; D gene uncertain. Trimming removed 0 bases from V and 0 bases from J, with 15 bases in between. Germline CDR1 reads SGHVS; CDR2 reads FQNEAQ. The length of the CDR3 is 18 residues. CDR3 coding DNA: TGTGCCAGCAGCTTAGCGCTCAAACTAAGCGTAGCCAAAAACATTCAGTACTTC. The encoded protein is CASSLALKLSVAKNIQYF.

The CDR3 nucleotides are TGCAGCGTTGTGGGAGCCGACGGGGGCATAGGGGCTTTCTTT. Translated: CSVVGADGGIGAFF. The V gene is TRBV29-1, the J gene TRBJ1-1, with TRBD1 as a possible D gene (6 bases). V shed 4 bases and J shed 11 bases, with 23 bases lying between them. The CDR3 totals 14 residues. The germline CDR1 and CDR2 sequences are SQVTM and ANQGSEA.

This clonotype was counted at least ten times. This chain joins TRBV28 and TRBJ1-4; D is unresolved. The V and J ends lost 7 bases and 6 bases respectively, with 18 bases between them. CDR3 length: 15 amino acids. Germline lookup yields CDR1 MDHEN and CDR2 SYDVKM. In DNA, the CDR3 is TGTGCCAGCATCTCGAGCGGGGAAGGAGATGAAAAACTGTTTTTT. The encoded protein is CASISSGEGDEKLFF.

The chain uses TRBV29-1 and TRBJ1-2; D not certain. This CDR3 spans 11 amino acids. V shed 2 bases and J shed 6 bases, with 7 bases lying between them. The germline V gene encodes CDR1 SQVTM and CDR2 ANQGSEA. The CDR3 loop reads CSVEWQDGYTF. The CDR3 DNA sequence: TGCAGCGTTGAATGGCAGGATGGCTACACCTTC.

This clonotype was counted ten times or more. V is TRBV9 and J is TRBJ1-1, with TRBD1 identical over 10 bases. With 3 bases clipped from V and 0 bases from J, the junction kept 5 bases outside the gene matches. The germline CDR1 and CDR2 sequences are SGDLS and YYNGEE. This CDR3 contains 16 residues. CDR3 bases: TGTGCCAGCAGCGAGACAGGGGGCTTCCTGAACACTGAAGCTTTCTTT. The encoded protein is CASSETGGFLNTEAFF.

In this sample, this clonotype turned up many times. The DNA for the CDR3 is TGTGCCAGCAGCATCCGGACAGACGAGCAGTTCTTC. The encoded protein is CASSIRTDEQFF. The J gene is TRBJ2-1, the V gene TRBV7-8; the D gene is possibly TRBD1 (6 bases). The CDR3 length is 12 residues. Germline CDR1 reads SGHVS; CDR2 reads FQNEAQ. V was shortened by 5 bases and J by 10 bases, with 12 bases between the two germline ends.

This clonotype has a single count. V gene TRBV6-2 or TRBV6-3 combines with J gene TRBJ1-4; D is ambiguous. The length of the CDR3 is 15 residues. CDR1 is MNHEY, CDR2 SVGEGT, per germline. The V end lost 6 bases, the J end lost 6 bases, and 17 bases lay between the germline ends. The CDR3 loop is CASSSSPRRDEKLFF. The CDR3, as DNA: TGTGCCAGCAGCTCATCGCCTCGTCGGGATGAAAAACTGTTTTTT.

CDR3 DNA sequence: TGTGCCAGCAGCTTAGCTTCGGGGAATGGCTACACCTTC. This translates into CASSLASGNGYTF. The rearrangement uses TRBV7-9 and TRBJ1-2, with D hard to call. This CDR3 has 13 amino acids. Trimming removed 0 bases from V and 6 bases from J, with 8 bases in between. Germline CDR1 reads SEHNR; CDR2 reads FQNEAQ (reference sequence).

The chain employs TRBV29-1 and TRBJ1-2, with 9 bases fitting TRBD1. The germline CDR1 and CDR2 sequences are SQVTM and ANQGSEA. CDR3 length: 15 amino acids. Trimming cost V 4 bases and J 4 bases; bases outside gene matches: 10. CDR3 in DNA: TGCAGCGTTGCCGGGACAGGGAACAATCTCTATGGCTACACCTTC. Encoded protein: CSVAGTGNNLYGYTF.